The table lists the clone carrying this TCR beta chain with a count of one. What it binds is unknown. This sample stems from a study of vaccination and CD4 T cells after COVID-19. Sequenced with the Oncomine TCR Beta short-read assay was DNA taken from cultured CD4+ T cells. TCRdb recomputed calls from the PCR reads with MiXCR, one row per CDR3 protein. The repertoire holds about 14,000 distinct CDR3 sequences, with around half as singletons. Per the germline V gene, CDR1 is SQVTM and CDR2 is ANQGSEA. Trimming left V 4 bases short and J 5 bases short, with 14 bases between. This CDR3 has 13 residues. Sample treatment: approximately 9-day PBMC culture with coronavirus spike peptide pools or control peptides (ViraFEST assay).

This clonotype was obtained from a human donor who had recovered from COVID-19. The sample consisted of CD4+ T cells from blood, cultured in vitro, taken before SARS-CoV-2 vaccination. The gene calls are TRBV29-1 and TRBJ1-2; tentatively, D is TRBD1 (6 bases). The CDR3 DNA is TGCAGCGTTGTAAGGGGGGCGGGATATGGCTACACCTTC. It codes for CSVVRGAGYGYTF.